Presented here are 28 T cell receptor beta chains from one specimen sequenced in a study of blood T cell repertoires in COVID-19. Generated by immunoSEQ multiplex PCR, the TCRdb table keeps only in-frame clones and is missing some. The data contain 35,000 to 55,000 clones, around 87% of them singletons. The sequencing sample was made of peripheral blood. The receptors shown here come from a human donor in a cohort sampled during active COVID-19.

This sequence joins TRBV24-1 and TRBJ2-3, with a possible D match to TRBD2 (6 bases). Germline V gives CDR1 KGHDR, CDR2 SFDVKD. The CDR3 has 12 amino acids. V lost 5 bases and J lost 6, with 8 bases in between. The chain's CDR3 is CATSGGGDTQYF. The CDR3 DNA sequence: TGTGCCACCAGTGGTGGGGGGGATACGCAGTATTTT.

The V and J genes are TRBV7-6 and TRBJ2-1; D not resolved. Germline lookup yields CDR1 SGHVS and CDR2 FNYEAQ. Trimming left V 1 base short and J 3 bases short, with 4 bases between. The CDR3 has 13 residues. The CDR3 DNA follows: TGTGCCAGCAGCTTAGAACTCTACAATGAGCAGTTCTTC. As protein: CASSLELYNEQFF.

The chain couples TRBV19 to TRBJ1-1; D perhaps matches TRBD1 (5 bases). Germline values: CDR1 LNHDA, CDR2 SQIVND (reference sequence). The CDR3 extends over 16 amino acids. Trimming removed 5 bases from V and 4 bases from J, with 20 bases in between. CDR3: CASSGGNARVVTEAFF. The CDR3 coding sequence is TGTGCCAGTAGTGGTGGAAACGCCAGGGTAGTCACTGAAGCTTTCTTT.

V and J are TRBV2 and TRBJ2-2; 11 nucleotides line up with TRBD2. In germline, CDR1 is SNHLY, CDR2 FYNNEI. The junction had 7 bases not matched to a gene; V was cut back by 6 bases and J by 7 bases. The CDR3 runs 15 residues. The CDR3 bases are TGTGCCAGCAGCGGGACTAGCGGAGGAGGCGGGGAGCTGTTTTTT. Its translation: CASSGTSGGGGELFF.

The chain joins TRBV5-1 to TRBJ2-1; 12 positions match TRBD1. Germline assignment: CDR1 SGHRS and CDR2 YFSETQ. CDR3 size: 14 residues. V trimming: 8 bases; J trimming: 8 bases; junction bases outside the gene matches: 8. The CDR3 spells CASKPGQGAYEQFF. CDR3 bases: TGCGCCAGTAAACCGGGACAGGGGGCCTATGAGCAGTTCTTC.

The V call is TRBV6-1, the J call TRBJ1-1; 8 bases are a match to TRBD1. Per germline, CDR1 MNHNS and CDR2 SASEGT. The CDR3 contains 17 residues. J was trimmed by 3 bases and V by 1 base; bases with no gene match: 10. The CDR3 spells CASSEGTDRVWDTEAFF. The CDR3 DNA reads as TGTGCCAGCAGTGAAGGGACGGACAGGGTTTGGGACACTGAAGCTTTCTTT.

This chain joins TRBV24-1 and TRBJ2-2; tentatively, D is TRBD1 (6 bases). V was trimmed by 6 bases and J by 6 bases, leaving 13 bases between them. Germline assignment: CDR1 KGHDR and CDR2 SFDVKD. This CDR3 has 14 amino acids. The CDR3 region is CATSPLGGPGELFF. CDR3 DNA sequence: TGTGCCACCAGTCCATTAGGGGGTCCCGGGGAGCTGTTTTTT.

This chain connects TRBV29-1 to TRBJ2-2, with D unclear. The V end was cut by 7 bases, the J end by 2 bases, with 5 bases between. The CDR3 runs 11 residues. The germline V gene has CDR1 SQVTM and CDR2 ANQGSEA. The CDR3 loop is CSAINTGELFF. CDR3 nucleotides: TGCAGCGCCATTAACACCGGGGAGCTGTTTTTT.

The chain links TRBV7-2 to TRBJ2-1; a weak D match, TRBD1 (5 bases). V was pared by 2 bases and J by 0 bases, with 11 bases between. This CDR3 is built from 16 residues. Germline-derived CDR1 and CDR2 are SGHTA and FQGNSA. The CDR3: CASSLKGMSSYNEQFF. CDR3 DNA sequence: TGTGCCAGCAGCTTAAAGGGGATGAGCTCCTACAATGAGCAGTTCTTC.

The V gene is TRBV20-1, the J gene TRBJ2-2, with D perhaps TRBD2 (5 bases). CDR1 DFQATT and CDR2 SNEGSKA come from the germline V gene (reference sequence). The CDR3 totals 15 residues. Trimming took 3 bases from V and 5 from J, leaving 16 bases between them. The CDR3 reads CSASTRALRTGELFF. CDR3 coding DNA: TGCAGTGCTAGTACTAGAGCGTTACGGACCGGGGAGCTGTTTTTT.

CDR3 DNA sequence: TGTGCCAGCAGTTACTCGTGGACTAGCGAGTACGAGCAGTACTTC. It translates to CASSYSWTSEYEQYF. The rearrangement uses TRBV6-5 and TRBJ2-7, with 9 nucleotides matching TRBD2. Germline V gives CDR1 MNHEY, CDR2 SVGAGI. The CDR3 is 15 residues long. Unmatched junction bases numbered 4, after V lost 0 bases and J lost 4 bases.

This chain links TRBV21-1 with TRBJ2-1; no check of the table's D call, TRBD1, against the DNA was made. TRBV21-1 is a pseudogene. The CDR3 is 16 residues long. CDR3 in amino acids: CASRGEGARTHHEQFF. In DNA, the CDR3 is TGTGCCAGCAGGGGCGAGGGGGCGCGTACACACCATGAGCAGTTCTTC.

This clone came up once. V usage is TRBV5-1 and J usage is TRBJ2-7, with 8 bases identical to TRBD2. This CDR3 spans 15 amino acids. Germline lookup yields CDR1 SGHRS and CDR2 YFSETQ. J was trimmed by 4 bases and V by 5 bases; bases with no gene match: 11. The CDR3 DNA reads TGCGCCAGCAGGCCGACTAGCGCGAGACAATACGAGCAGTACTTC. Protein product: CASRPTSARQYEQYF.

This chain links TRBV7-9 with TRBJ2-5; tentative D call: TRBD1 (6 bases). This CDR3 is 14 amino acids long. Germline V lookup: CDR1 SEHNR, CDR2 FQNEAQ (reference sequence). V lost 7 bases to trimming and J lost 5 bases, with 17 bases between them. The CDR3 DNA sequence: TGTGCCAGCACCCAGGGGCAGGGCTGGGAGACCCAGTACTTC. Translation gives CASTQGQGWETQYF. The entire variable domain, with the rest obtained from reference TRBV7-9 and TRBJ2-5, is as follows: DTGVSQNPRHKITKRGQNVTFRCDPISEHNRLYWYRQTLGQGPEFLTYFQNEAQLEKSRLLSDRFSAERPKGSFSTLEIQRTEQGDSAMYLCASTQGQGWETQYFGPGTRLLVL.

The CDR3 reads CASRPRAYNEQFF. CDR3 DNA sequence: TGTGCCAGCAGGCCTAGAGCCTACAATGAGCAGTTCTTC. The chain joins TRBV27 to TRBJ2-1, with D uncertain. The CDR3 contains 13 residues. Germline loops: CDR1 MNHEY, CDR2 SMNVEV (reference sequence). Trimming shortened V by 6 bases and J by 2 bases, and 8 bases separated the two germline ends.

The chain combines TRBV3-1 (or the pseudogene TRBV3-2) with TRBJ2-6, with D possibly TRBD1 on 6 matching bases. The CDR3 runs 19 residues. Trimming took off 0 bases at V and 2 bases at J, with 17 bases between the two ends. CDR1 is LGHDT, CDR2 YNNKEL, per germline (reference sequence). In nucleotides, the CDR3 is TGTGCCAGCAGCCAAGATGGCACAGGGCGAGGTCCTGGGGCCAACGTCCTGACTTTC. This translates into CASSQDGTGRGPGANVLTF.

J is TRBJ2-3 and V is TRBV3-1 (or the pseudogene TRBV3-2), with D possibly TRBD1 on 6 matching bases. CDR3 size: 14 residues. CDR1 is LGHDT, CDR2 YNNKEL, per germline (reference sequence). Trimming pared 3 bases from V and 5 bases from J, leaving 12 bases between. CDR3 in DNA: TGTGCCAGCAGCCACCCCTACAGGGTAGATACGCAGTATTTT. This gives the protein CASSHPYRVDTQYF.

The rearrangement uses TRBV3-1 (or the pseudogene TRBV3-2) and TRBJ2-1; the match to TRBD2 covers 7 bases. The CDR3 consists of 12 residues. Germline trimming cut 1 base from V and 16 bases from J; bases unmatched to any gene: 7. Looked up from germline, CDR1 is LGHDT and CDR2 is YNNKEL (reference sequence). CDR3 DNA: TGTGCCAGCAGCCAAGTACGGACTAGTTTCTTCTTC. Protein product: CASSQVRTSFFF.

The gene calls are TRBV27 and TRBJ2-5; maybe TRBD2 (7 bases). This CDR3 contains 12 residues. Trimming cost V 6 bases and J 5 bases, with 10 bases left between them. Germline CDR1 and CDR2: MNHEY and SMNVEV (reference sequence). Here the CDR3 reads CASRGGGETQYF. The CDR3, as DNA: TGTGCCAGCAGGGGAGGGGGGGAGACCCAGTACTTC.

The CDR3 bases are TGTGCCAGCAGCCCCAGGGGTGTGGAGACCCAGTACTTC. It yields the protein CASSPRGVETQYF. V usage is TRBV13 and J usage is TRBJ2-5, with a possible D match to TRBD1 (6 bases). The CDR3 loop spans 13 amino acids. CDR1 is PRHDT, CDR2 FYEKMQ, per germline (reference sequence). The V gene lost 5 bases and the J gene lost 5 bases, with 12 bases spanning the gap.

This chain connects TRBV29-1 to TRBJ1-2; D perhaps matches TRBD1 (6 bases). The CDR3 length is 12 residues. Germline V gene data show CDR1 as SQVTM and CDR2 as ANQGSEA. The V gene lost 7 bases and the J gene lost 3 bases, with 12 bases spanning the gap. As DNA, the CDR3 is TGCAGCGCTCTGGACAGTCACTATGGCTACACCTTC. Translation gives CSALDSHYGYTF. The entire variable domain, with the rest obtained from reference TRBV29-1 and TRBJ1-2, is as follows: SAVISQKPSRDICQRGTSLTIQCQVDSQVTMMFWYRQQPGQSLTLIATANQGSEATYESGFVIDKFPISRPNLTFSTLTVSNMSPEDSSIYLCSALDSHYGYTFGSGTRLTVV.

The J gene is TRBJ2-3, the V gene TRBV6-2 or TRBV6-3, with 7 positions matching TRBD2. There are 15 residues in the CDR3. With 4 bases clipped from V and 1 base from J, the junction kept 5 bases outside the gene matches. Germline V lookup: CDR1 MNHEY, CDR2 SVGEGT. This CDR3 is CASSSTGRGTDTQYF. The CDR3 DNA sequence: TGTGCCAGCAGTTCTACGGGGAGGGGCACAGATACGCAGTATTTT.

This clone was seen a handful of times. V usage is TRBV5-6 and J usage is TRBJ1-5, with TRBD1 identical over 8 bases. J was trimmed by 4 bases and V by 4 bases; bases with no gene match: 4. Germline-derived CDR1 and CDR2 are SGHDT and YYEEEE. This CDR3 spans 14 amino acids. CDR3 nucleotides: TGTGCCAGCAGCCGCGACAGGGGTAATCAGCCCCAGCATTTT. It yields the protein CASSRDRGNQPQHF.

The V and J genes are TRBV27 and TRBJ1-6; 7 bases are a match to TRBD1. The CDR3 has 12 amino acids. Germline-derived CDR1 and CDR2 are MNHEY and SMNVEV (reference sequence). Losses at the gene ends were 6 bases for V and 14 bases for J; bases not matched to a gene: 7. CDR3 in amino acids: CASSRTGQSLHF. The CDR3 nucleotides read TGTGCCAGCAGCAGGACAGGTCAATCCCTCCACTTT.

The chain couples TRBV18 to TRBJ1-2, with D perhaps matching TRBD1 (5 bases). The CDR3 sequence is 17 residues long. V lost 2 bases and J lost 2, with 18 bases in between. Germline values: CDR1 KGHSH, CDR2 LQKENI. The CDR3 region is CASSPSSGLLLNYGYTF. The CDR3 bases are TGTGCCAGCTCACCAAGTTCGGGACTGTTACTAAACTATGGCTACACCTTC.

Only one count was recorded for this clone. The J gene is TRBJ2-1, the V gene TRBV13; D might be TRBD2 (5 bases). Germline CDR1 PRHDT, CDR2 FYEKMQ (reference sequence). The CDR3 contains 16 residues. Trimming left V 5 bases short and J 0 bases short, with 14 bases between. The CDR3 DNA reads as TGTGCCAGCAGCCCCGGGGAGCCCAGCTCCTACAATGAGCAGTTCTTC. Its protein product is CASSPGEPSSYNEQFF.

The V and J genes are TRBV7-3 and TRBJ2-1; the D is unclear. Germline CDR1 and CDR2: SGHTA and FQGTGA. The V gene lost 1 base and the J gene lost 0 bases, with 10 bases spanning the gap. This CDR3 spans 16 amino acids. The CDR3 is CASSLNAQVSYNEQFF. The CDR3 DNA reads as TGTGCCAGCAGCTTAAACGCGCAGGTCTCCTACAATGAGCAGTTCTTC.

CDR3 region: CASRPTGRYGYTF. The CDR3 DNA sequence: TGTGCCAGCAGACCGACAGGGAGGTATGGCTACACCTTC. The chain employs TRBV28 and TRBJ1-2; 7 positions match TRBD1. Trimming cost V 6 bases and J 5 bases; bases outside gene matches: 6. Germline V gene sequence: CDR1 MDHEN, CDR2 SYDVKM. CDR3 length: 13 residues.